The clone carrying this TCR beta chain was seen repeatedly, ten times or more. The data originate from a study of T cell repertoires in cytomegalovirus infection. Via MiXCR, TCRdb re-called the reads, giving one row per CDR3 protein. The data show about 330,000 distinct CDR3 sequences, roughly 9.5% seen once. Sample: PBMCs. The receptor's source is a human donor in good health (CMV status not recorded). Some clones in this sample may be carry-over from other donors' samples.

The CDR3 region is CASSSQQRVAIHNEQFF. The CDR3 region has the DNA TGTGCCAGCAGCTCTCAACAGAGGGTAGCTATCCACAATGAGCAGTTCTTC. V and J are TRBV7-2 and TRBJ2-1; TRBD2 is a possible D gene (5 bases). The germline V gene has CDR1 SGHTA and CDR2 FQGNSA. V lost 4 bases and J 5 bases, leaving 21 bases between the germline ends. The CDR3 has 17 amino acids.